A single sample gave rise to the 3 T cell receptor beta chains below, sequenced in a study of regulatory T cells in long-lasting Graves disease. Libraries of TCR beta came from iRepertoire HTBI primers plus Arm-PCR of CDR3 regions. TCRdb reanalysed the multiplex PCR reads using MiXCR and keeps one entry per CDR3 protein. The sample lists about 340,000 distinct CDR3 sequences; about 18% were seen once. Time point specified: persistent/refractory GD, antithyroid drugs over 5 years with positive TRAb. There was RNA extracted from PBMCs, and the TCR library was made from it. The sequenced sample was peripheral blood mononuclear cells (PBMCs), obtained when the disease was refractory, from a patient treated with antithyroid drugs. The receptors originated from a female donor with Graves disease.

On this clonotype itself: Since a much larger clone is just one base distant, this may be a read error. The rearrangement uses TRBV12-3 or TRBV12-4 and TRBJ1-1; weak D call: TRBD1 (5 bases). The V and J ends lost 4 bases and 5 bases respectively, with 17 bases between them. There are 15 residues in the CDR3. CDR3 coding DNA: TGTGCCAGCAGTTCCCGTCGCCGGGGGAGGACTGAAGCTTTCTTT. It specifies CASSSRRRGRTEAFF.

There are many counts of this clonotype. The CDR3 sequence: CASSLEPDRALRGEQYF. In DNA, the CDR3 is TGTGCCAGCAGCTTAGAACCCGACAGGGCCTTGCGGGGGGAGCAGTACTTC. This chain joins TRBV11-3 and TRBJ2-7; D assignment may be TRBD1 or TRBD2 (7 bases each). The CDR3 contains 17 residues. Deletions cut 0 bases from V and 7 bases from J, with 22 bases between. Per germline, CDR1 SGHNT and CDR2 YENEEA.

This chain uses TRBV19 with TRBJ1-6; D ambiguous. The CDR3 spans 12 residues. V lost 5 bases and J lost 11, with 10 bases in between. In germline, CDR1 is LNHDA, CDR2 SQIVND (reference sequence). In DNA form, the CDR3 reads TGTGCCAGTAGTTACGGAGCGACACCCCTCCACTTT. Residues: CASSYGATPLHF.